The 2 T cell receptor beta chains below all came from one sample that was sequenced in a study of T-cell memory formation after mild COVID-19. MiXCR, run by TCRdb on the 5' RACE reads, gives a single entry per CDR3 protein. The sample contains about 49,000 distinct CDR3 sequences, 25% to 35% of which appear only once. Source material: PBMCs or a T cell subset sorted from them (not recorded which). All receptors derive from a young man who had mild COVID-19 (a few samples of this study predate the infection). Cell type and time point are not known.

The V and J genes are TRBV5-8 and TRBJ2-5; D could derive from TRBD1 or TRBD2 (5 bases each). From germline, CDR1 is SGHTS and CDR2 YDEGEE. V was trimmed by 5 bases and J by 4 bases, leaving 21 bases between them. CDR3 length: 16 amino acids. The CDR3 sequence: CASSPAPSRVRETQYF. CDR3 nucleotides: TGTGCCAGCAGTCCTGCCCCTAGCAGGGTCCGAGAGACCCAGTACTTC.

The sample holds a few counts of this clonotype. V gene TRBV6-5 combines with J gene TRBJ2-4; 10 bases agree with TRBD1. The CDR3 spans 14 residues. Looked up from germline, CDR1 is MNHEY and CDR2 is SVGAGI. J gave up 8 bases and V 6 bases, and 7 bases lay outside the gene matches. The CDR3 bases are TGTGCCAGCAGGGACGGGACAGGGGAGGACATTCAGTACTTC. Protein sequence: CASRDGTGEDIQYF.